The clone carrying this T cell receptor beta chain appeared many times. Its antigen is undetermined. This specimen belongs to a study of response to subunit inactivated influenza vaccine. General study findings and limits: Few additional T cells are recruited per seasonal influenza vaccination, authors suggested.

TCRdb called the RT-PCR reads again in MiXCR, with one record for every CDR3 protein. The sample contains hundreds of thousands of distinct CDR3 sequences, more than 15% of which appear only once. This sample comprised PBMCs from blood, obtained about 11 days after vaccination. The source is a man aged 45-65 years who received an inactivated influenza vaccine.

The CDR3 nucleotides read TGCGCCAGCAGCTCCCGGGACAGGGACCACGGGGAGCTGTTTTTT. Encoded protein: CASSSRDRDHGELFF. The gene calls are TRBV5-1 and TRBJ2-2, with 9 bases fitting TRBD1. Germline-derived CDR1 and CDR2 are SGHRS and YFSETQ. Trimming removed 3 bases from V and 7 bases from J; junction bases left unmatched: 7. The CDR3 runs to 15 residues. Full variable domain (rest looked up from reference TRBV5-1 and TRBJ2-2): KAGVTQTPRYLIKTRGQQVTLSCSPISGHRSVSWYQQTPGQGLQFLFEYFSETQRNKGNFPGRFSGRQFSNSRSEMNVSTLELGDSALYLCASSSRDRDHGELFFGEGSRLTVL.